This T cell receptor beta chain is from a study of blood T cells in healthy people across ages. The second PCR ran roughly 6 to 12 cycles with a sample-barcoded 5' primer and J-beta primers. TCRdb analysed the 5' RACE reads with MiXCR anew, one entry per CDR3 protein. Of fewer than 700,000 distinct CDR3 sequences listed, around two fifths are singletons. The source material was blood. The sequence was collected from a man aged 80 or over in good health.

The CDR3 sequence: CASSQDPRGVGPDTEAFF. The CDR3, as DNA: TGCGCCAGCAGCCAAGATCCGAGAGGGGTGGGACCCGACACTGAAGCTTTCTTT. The chain carries TRBV4-3 and TRBJ1-1; tentatively, D is TRBD1 (5 bases). The germline V gene has CDR1 LGHNA and CDR2 YSLEER. The CDR3 length is 18 residues. V was shortened by 0 bases and J by 3 bases, with 20 bases between the two germline ends.